This T cell receptor (beta chain) emerged from a study of OX40 agonist ivuxolimab in advanced cancers. Study-wide points: Expanded peripheral T-cell antigen specificity went undetermined. CD4+ T cells averaged fewer expanded clones than CD8+ T cells.

TCRdb's copy holds only in-frame clones and misses some; the assay was immunoSEQ multiplex PCR. The sample includes nearly 45,000 clones, more than 80% of them seen just once. The CDR3 loop spans 12 amino acids. This clone appeared once. Its antigen is still unknown. Source: CD4+ or CD8+ T cells sorted from blood, taken in a trial of the OX40 agonist ivuxolimab. This chain joins TRBV21-1 and TRBJ2-5. TRBV21-1 is designated a pseudogene. The origin of this receptor is an adult with an advanced solid tumor such as melanoma, head and neck, liver or kidney cancer. The CDR3 sequence: CASSKMEETQYF. The CDR3 DNA follows: TGTGCCAGCAGCAAAATGGAAGAGACCCAGTACTTC.